Sequencing of this T cell receptor (beta chain) was carried out in a study of T cell repertoires in cytomegalovirus infection. In the study overall: The public TCR beta signatures pointed to both CMV infection and matching HLA type.

Each CDR3 protein gets one entry after TCRdb re-called the reads with MiXCR. The data contain over 90,000 distinct CDR3 sequences, more than 15% of them singletons. The CDR3 runs 17 residues. Per the germline V gene, CDR1 is LGHDT and CDR2 is YNNKEL (reference sequence). The ends were cut back, 0 bases at V and 2 bases at J, with 16 bases in the middle. The TCR comes from a human donor in good health (CMV status not recorded). Some clones in this sample may be carry-over from other donors' samples. Sequenced sample: PBMCs. This rearrangement joins TRBV3-1 to TRBJ2-5, with D unclear. As DNA, the CDR3 is TGTGCCAGCAGCCAAGACGGAAGTGGGCCGGTACAAGAGACCCAGTACTTC. The encoded protein is CASSQDGSGPVQETQYF.